This T cell receptor beta chain derives from a study of T cells in Graves' hyperthyroidism and ophthalmopathy. Study conclusions and caveats: Within blood appeared most thyroid clonotypes that had expanded above 0.001.

TCR beta CDR3 region amplification was performed from RNA transcripts. Using the HTBI primer set, a first-round RT-PCR was run on the TCR CDR3. TCRdb used MiXCR to reprocess the multiplex PCR reads, holding one entry per CDR3 protein. Of some 500,000 distinct CDR3 sequences in the sample, approximately 24% are singletons; the top ten hold around 11%. The sample holds many counts of this clonotype. The target antigen is unknown. In making diagnoses, clinical symptoms, serum thyroxine and TRAb, thyroid ultrasound and orbital computed tomography were all used. Trimming took 2 bases from V and 1 from J, leaving 11 bases between them. From germline, CDR1 is MNHNS and CDR2 SASEGT. This CDR3 region has 15 residues.

The chain is built from TRBV6-1 and TRBJ1-1; D not certain. The sample was blood. This sequence originates from a woman aged 25 to 45 with Graves' ophthalmopathy. The CDR3 here is CASSEFADKNTEAFF. The CDR3 nucleotides read TGTGCCAGCAGTGAATTCGCAGACAAGAACACTGAAGCTTTCTTT.